This T cell receptor beta chain comes out of a study of blood T cells in healthy people across ages. Study details: The capture of about one barcoded beta molecule per two T cells was achieved by template switching.

Each sample gave at least 6.5 million isolated PBMCs. This clonotype was picked up a small number of times. Sample-barcoded 5' priming and a J-beta primer mix drove a second PCR of roughly 7 to 11 cycles. Sequencing yielded, for each sample, at least 3 million paired-end reads carrying CDR3. One entry per CDR3 protein, called by TCRdb with MiXCR from the 5' RACE reads. Of hundreds of thousands of distinct CDR3 sequences listed, roughly 50% are singletons. The CDR3 covers 11 residues. Germline loops: CDR1 SGHTA, CDR2 FQGNSA. Sequencing was carried out using blood. This chain uses TRBV7-2 with TRBJ2-4; D remains unclear. Judging by the DNA end, TRBJ2-7 fits better; the J call may be wrong. The sequence derives from a man in his forties in good health. CDR3 sequence (DNA): TGTGCCAGCAGCCAACTCAGCGAGCAGTACTTC. Encoded protein: CASSQLSEQYF.